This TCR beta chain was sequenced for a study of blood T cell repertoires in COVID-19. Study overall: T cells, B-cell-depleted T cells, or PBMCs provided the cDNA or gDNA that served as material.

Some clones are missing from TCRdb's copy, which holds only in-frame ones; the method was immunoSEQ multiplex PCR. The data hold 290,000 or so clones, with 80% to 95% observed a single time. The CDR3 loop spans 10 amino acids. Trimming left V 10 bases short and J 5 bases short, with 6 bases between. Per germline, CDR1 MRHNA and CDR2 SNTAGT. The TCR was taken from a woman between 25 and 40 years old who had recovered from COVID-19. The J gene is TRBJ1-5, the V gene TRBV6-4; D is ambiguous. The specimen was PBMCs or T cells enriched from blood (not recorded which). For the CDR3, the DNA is TGTGCCACCCAGGATCAGCCCCAGCATTTT. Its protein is CATQDQPQHF.